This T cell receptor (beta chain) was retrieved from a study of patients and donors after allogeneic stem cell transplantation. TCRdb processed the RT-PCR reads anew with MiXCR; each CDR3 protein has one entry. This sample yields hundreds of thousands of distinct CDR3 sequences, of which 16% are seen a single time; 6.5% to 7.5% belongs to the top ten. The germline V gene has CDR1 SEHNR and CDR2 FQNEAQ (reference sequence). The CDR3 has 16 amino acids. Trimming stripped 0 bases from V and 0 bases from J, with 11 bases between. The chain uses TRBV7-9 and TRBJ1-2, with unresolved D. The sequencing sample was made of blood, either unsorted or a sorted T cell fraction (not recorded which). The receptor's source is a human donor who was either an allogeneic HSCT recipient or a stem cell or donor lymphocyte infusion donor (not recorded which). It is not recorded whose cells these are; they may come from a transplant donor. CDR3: CASSLAPGRTNYGYTF. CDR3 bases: TGTGCCAGCAGCTTAGCGCCCGGACGGACTAACTATGGCTACACCTTC.